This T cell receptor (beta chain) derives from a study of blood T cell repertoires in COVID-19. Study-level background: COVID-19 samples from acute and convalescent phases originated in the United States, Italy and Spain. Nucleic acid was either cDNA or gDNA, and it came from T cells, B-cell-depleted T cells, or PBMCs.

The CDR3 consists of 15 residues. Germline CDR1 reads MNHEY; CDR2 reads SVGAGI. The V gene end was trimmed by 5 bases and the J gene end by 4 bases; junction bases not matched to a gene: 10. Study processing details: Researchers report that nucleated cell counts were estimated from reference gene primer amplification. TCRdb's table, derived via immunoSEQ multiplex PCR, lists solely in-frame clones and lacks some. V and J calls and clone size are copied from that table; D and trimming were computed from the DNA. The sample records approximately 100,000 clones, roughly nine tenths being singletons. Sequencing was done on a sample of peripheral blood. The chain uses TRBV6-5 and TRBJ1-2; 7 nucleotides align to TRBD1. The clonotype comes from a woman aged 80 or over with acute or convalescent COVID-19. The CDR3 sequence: CASSTDRRSLYGYTF. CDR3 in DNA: TGTGCCAGCAGTACGGACAGGCGCTCACTCTATGGCTACACCTTC.